A few counts support the clone carrying this TCR beta chain. The antigen remains unidentified. This entry belongs to a study of T-cell memory formation after mild COVID-19. At the level of the study: TCR clusters mostly belonged to single donors.

Study-wide results and limits: The appearance of some responding clones in pre-infection memory suggested that cross-reactive memory joined.

TCRalpha and TCRbeta libraries used 5'RACE with constant-segment primers and UMIs. From the 5' RACE reads, TCRdb called clonotypes with MiXCR, one entry per CDR3 protein. The sample includes fewer than 500,000 distinct CDR3 sequences, around a quarter seen only once; the top ten take around 13%. The germline CDR1 and CDR2 sequences are SEHNR and FQNEAQ (reference sequence). V lost 5 bases to trimming and J lost 4 bases; unmatched junction nucleotides: 7. The CDR3 covers 15 residues. The TCR comes from an adult woman who had mild COVID-19 (a few samples of this study predate the infection). Cell type and time point are not known. The V call is TRBV7-9, the J call TRBJ2-7; 11 bases line up with TRBD2. Sample: PBMCs or a T cell subset sorted from them (not recorded which). The CDR3 nucleotides are TGTGCCAGCAGCGGGGCACTAGCGGGGGTTTACGAGCAGTACTTC. This translates into CASSGALAGVYEQYF. Full variable domain (remainder filled in from reference TRBV7-9 and TRBJ2-7): DTGVSQNPRHKITKRGQNVTFRCDPISEHNRLYWYRQTLGQGPEFLTYFQNEAQLEKSRLLSDRFSAERPKGSFSTLEIQRTEQGDSAMYLCASSGALAGVYEQYFGPGTRLTVT.